The T cell receptor beta chain under discussion was sequenced for a study of a mutant IDH1 vaccine in newly diagnosed glioma. On the study more broadly: Following radiotherapy alone, or alongside temozolomide cycles, vaccination was started after an interval of 4-6 weeks. Study conclusions and caveats: Overall, 85% to 95% of patients had vaccine-induced immune responses.

Germline loops: CDR1 SGHTA, CDR2 FQGNSA. CDR3 length: 18 residues. V was pared by 5 bases and J by 6 bases, with 14 bases of the junction left unmatched. Time point of the sample: week 5, during vaccination. Doses consisted of 300 ug of mutant IDH1 20-mer peptide each, paired with topical imiquimod. This table comes from immunoSEQ multiplex PCR, and its TCRdb copy is limited to in-frame clones, with some not included. The sample lists tens of thousands of clones; about 91% were seen once. Comment on this clone: Antigen specificity is unknown.

This chain connects TRBV7-2 to TRBJ2-3; 13 nucleotides align to TRBD2. The material was PBMCs, obtained from a glioma patient whose treatment included an IDH1 peptide vaccine. The clonotype originates from a woman aged 45-65 years with glioma. CDR3 region: CASSETSGTSGIRDTQYF. The CDR3 nucleotides read TGTGCCAGCAGCGAGACTTCCGGGACTAGCGGGATCAGGGATACGCAGTATTTT.